The 2 T cell receptor beta chains reported below all come from one sample, sequenced in a study of a mutant IDH1 vaccine in newly diagnosed glioma. These TCRs are of unknown antigen specificity. Generated by immunoSEQ multiplex PCR, the TCRdb table keeps only in-frame clones and is missing some. The sample lists 40,000 or so clones, 65% to 85% occurring once. This sample's time point: week 23, last vaccination. With topical imiquimod, each dose of the vaccine consisted of 300 ug of mutant IDH1 20-mer peptide. The material was PBMCs, obtained from a glioma patient whose treatment included an IDH1 peptide vaccine. These receptors originate from a woman between 18 and 30 years old with glioma. Some clones in this sample may be carry-over from other donors' samples.

The V gene is TRBV7-6, the J gene TRBJ1-1; 9 bases map to TRBD1. V trimming: 2 bases; J trimming: 5 bases; junction bases outside the gene matches: 6. Germline-derived CDR1 and CDR2 are SGHVS and FNYEAQ. The CDR3 runs to 15 residues. The CDR3 loop is CASSLSQGAETEAFF. In DNA form, the CDR3 reads TGTGCCAGCAGCTTATCACAGGGGGCGGAAACTGAAGCTTTCTTT.

About this clone: At one of its ends the junction is not consistent with the germline gene, which may arise from a read error. The V gene is TRBV13, the J gene TRBJ2-3; D remains ambiguous. The germline V gene encodes CDR1 PRHDT and CDR2 FYEKMQ (reference sequence). CDR3 length: 12 residues. The CDR3 is CASTLLSDTQYF. Here the CDR3 DNA reads TGTGCCAGCACCTTACTTTCAGATACGCAGTATTTT.